This T cell receptor (beta chain) was identified in a study of blood T cells in healthy people across ages. Regarding the study as a whole: Versus aged donors, long-lived donors had higher diversity and more naive CD4+ cells. A conclusive naive versus antigen-experienced comparison was prevented by the unsorted PBMCs.

Drawn from each donor were around 10 milliliters of peripheral blood. After removal of 0 bases from V and 5 bases from J, the junction contained 8 bases not matched to a gene. Germline CDR1 MGHRA, CDR2 YSYEKL. This CDR3 region has 18 residues. Alongside a J-beta primer mix, a sample-barcoded 5' primer served in a second PCR lasting 7 to 11 cycles. One entry per CDR3 protein results from TCRdb running MiXCR on the 5' RACE reads. The table includes around 1.5 million distinct CDR3 sequences, around 59% detected once. Note on this clonotype: Its antigen is unidentified.

This TCR derives from a man between 18 and 29 years old in good health. The sample comprised blood. V gene TRBV4-1 combines with J gene TRBJ2-2; the match to TRBD2 covers 11 bases. The CDR3 here is CASSQDLASGRSTGELFF. CDR3 sequence (DNA): TGCGCCAGCAGCCAAGATTTGGCTAGCGGGAGGTCAACCGGGGAGCTGTTTTTT.